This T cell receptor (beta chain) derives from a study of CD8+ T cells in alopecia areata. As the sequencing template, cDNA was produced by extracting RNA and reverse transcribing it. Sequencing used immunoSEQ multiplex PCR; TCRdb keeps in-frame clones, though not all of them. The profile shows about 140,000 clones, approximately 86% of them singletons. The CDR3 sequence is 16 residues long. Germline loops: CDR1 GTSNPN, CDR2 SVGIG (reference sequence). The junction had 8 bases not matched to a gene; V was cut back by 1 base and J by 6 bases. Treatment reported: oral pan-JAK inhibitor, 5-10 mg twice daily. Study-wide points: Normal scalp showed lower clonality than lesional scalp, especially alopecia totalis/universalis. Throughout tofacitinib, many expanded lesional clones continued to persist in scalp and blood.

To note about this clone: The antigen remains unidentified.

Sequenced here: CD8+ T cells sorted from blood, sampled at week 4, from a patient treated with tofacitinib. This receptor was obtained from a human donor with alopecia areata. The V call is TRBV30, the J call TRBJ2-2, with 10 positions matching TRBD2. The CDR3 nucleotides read TGTGCCTGGAGTGGCCTAGCGGGAGTGTTTTCCGGGGAGCTGTTTTTT. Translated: CAWSGLAGVFSGELFF.